Presented here are 24 T cell receptor beta chains from one specimen sequenced in a study of read filtering for tumor transcriptome and immune sequencing. From around 440 ng of RNA, a library with molecular barcoded alpha/delta and beta/gamma adaptors was made. In TCRdb, the reads were re-called with MiXCR into one record per CDR3 protein. The repertoire holds roughly 41,000 distinct CDR3 sequences, approximately 15% seen once, with 35% to 45% in the top ten. The sequenced material came from a population of CD138-negative cells sorted from bone marrow. The receptors stem from a donor at least 40 years old with multiple myeloma.

There are many counts of this clonotype. V is TRBV12-3 or TRBV12-4 and J is TRBJ1-2, with 7 bases lining up with TRBD1. The CDR3 is made up of 13 amino acids. Unmatched junction bases numbered 5, after V lost 3 bases and J lost 7 bases. The CDR3 DNA sequence: TGTGCCAGCAGTTTTACAGGGGCCTCTGGCTACACCTTC. It yields the protein CASSFTGASGYTF.

The chain couples TRBV5-1 to TRBJ2-5, with D perhaps TRBD1 or TRBD2 (5 bases each). CDR3 length: 15 residues. The V and J ends lost 4 bases and 5 bases respectively, with 18 bases between them. The germline V gene has CDR1 SGHRS and CDR2 YFSETQ. DNA of the CDR3: TGCGCCAGCAGCCTAACCCAGGGACCGTGGGAGACCCAGTACTTC. Protein: CASSLTQGPWETQYF.

This clonotype came up many times. The chain combines TRBV7-8 with TRBJ2-1; D not certain. The germline V gene has CDR1 SGHVS and CDR2 FQNEAQ. CDR3 length: 12 amino acids. V was shortened by 5 bases and J by 9 bases, with 11 bases between the two germline ends. The CDR3 reads CASSQLVGEQFF. The CDR3 DNA reads TGTGCCAGCAGCCAACTGGTGGGTGAGCAGTTCTTC.

This clonotype was counted ten times or more. CDR3: CASSPASGRFETQYF. CDR3 DNA: TGTGCCAGCTCTCCTGCTAGCGGGAGATTCGAGACCCAGTACTTC. The chain is built from TRBV18 and TRBJ2-5; 10 bases are shared with TRBD2. Trimming took 6 bases from V and 5 from J; bases not matched to a gene: 9. The CDR3 is made up of 15 amino acids. Germline V gene sequence: CDR1 KGHSH, CDR2 LQKENI.

The CDR3 region is CSAPAEARNIQYF. CDR3 DNA: TGCAGTGCTCCTGCGGAAGCACGGAACATTCAGTACTTC. The gene calls are TRBV20-1 and TRBJ2-4; D uncertain. V was shortened by 5 bases and J by 7 bases, with 15 bases between the two germline ends. Germline-derived CDR1 and CDR2 are DFQATT and SNEGSKA (reference sequence). The CDR3 loop spans 13 amino acids.

This clonotype was counted at least ten times. The chain is built from TRBV7-2 and TRBJ2-7; 7 bases map to TRBD1. V lost 6 bases to trimming and J lost 5 bases; unmatched junction nucleotides: 7. CDR1 and CDR2 (germline): SGHTA, FQGNSA. The CDR3 length is 13 residues. CDR3 sequence (DNA): TGTGCCAGCAGTAAAGACAGGGATAACGAGCAGTACTTC. This encodes CASSKDRDNEQYF. Drawing the rest from reference TRBV7-2 and TRBJ2-7, the complete variable domain is GAGVSQSPSNKVTEKGKDVELRCDPISGHTALYWYRQSLGQGLEFLIYFQGNSAPDKSGLPSDRFSAERTGGSVSTLTIQRTQQEDSAVYLCASSKDRDNEQYFGPGTRLTVT.

This clonotype was detected many times. At one of its ends the junction is not consistent with the germline gene, which may arise from a read error. The chain is built from TRBV7-8 and TRBJ2-1, with a possible D match to TRBD2 (6 bases). There are 15 residues in the CDR3. CDR1 is SGHVS, CDR2 FQNEAQ, per germline. CDR3 region: CASGLTTSAYNEQFF. CDR3 bases: TGTGCCAGCGGCTTAACGACTAGTGCCTACAATGAGCAGTTCTTC. Full variable domain (missing parts from reference TRBV7-8 and TRBJ2-1): GAGVSQSPRYKVAKRGQDVALRCDPISGHVSLFWYQQALGQGPEFLTYFQNEAQLDKSGLPSDRFFAERPEGSVSTLKIQRTQQEDSAVYLCASGLTTSAYNEQFFGPGTRLTVL.

This clonotype was recorded at least ten times. J is TRBJ2-7 and V is TRBV5-1; 14 nucleotides match TRBD2. Trimming at V came to 7 bases and at J to 4 bases, leaving 1 base not matched to a gene. The germline V gene has CDR1 SGHRS and CDR2 YFSETQ. The CDR3 spans 13 residues. The CDR3 region has the DNA TGCGCCAGCCGACTAGCGGGAGGGTACGAGCAGTACTTC. This translates into CASRLAGGYEQYF.

By sample share, this clonotype is medium-sized (0.01 to 0.1%). This chain joins TRBV7-2 and TRBJ2-1, with a tentative D call TRBD1 (6 bases). The CDR3 spans 11 residues. The germline CDR1 and CDR2 sequences are SGHTA and FQGNSA. Trimming cost V 8 bases and J 7 bases, with 9 bases left between them. Here the CDR3 reads CASGTGNEQFF. CDR3 nucleotide sequence: TGTGCCAGCGGAACAGGGAATGAGCAGTTCTTC.

This clonotype appeared many times. This chain links TRBV6-1 with TRBJ1-5; the D gene is possibly TRBD1 (5 bases). In germline, CDR1 is MNHNS, CDR2 SASEGT. The CDR3 is 15 amino acids. The germline V and J ends were trimmed by 1 base and 1 base, with 8 bases remaining between them. Here the CDR3 reads CASSEGRGSNQPQHF. The CDR3 nucleotides are TGTGCCAGCAGTGAAGGACGGGGGAGCAATCAGCCCCAGCATTTT.

In its sample, this clonotype was seen many times. The rearrangement uses TRBV7-9 and TRBJ2-3; unclear D gene. The CDR3 has 13 amino acids. Germline CDR1 reads SEHNR; CDR2 reads FQNEAQ (reference sequence). V was cut by 4 bases and J by 2 bases, with 7 bases left in between. The CDR3 sequence: CASSYLVTDTQYF. DNA of the CDR3: TGTGCCAGCAGCTACTTGGTCACAGATACGCAGTATTTT.

This clonotype came up once. This may stem from a read error, because a much larger clone lies one nucleotide away. The rearrangement joins TRBV5-6 to TRBJ1-2, with a tentative D call TRBD1 (6 bases). The CDR3 is 15 amino acids. From germline, CDR1 is SGHDT and CDR2 YYEEEE. This CDR3 is CASSFSGGQNYGCTF. The DNA of the CDR3 is TGTGCCAGCAGCTTTTCCGGGGGGCAGAACTATGGCTGCACCTTC.

Regarding this clonotype: This may be a read error, as it is one base from a much larger clone. This rearrangement joins TRBV7-9 to TRBJ1-1, with 7 bases matching TRBD1. The germline V gene encodes CDR1 SEHNR and CDR2 FQNEAQ (reference sequence). This CDR3 has 15 amino acids. Trimming cost V 5 bases and J 3 bases; bases outside gene matches: 9. The CDR3 here is CASSPRGQPYTEAFF. In DNA, the CDR3 is TGTGCCAGCAGCCCAAGGGGACAGCCGTACACTGAAGCTTTCTTT.

This clonotype was picked up many times. CDR3 in amino acids: CASSAAGGGVGELFF. CDR3 sequence (DNA): TGCGCCAGCAGCGCAGCGGGAGGCGGAGTCGGGGAGCTGTTTTTT. The J gene is TRBJ2-2, the V gene TRBV5-1, with 9 nucleotides matching TRBD2. The germline gives CDR1 SGHRS, CDR2 YFSETQ. The CDR3 is 15 amino acids. After removal of 4 bases from V and 7 bases from J, the junction contained 8 bases not matched to a gene. Looking up the rest from reference TRBV5-1 and TRBJ2-2 gives the full variable domain: KAGVTQTPRYLIKTRGQQVTLSCSPISGHRSVSWYQQTPGQGLQFLFEYFSETQRNKGNFPGRFSGRQFSNSRSEMNVSTLELGDSALYLCASSAAGGGVGELFFGEGSRLTVL.

This clonotype was detected many times. V usage is TRBV7-2 and J usage is TRBJ2-6; TRBD2 is a possible D gene (6 bases). Germline-derived CDR1 and CDR2 are SGHTA and FQGNSA. Trimming shortened V by 5 bases and J by 0 bases, and 8 bases separated the two germline ends. The CDR3 has 15 amino acids. CDR3 DNA sequence: TGTGCCAGCAGCCGCGGGGTCTCTGGGGCCAACGTCCTGACTTTC. It encodes CASSRGVSGANVLTF.

Of note for this clonotype: Given a much more abundant clone one base away, this may be a read error. This rearrangement joins TRBV6-5 to TRBJ2-1; D is unclear. The CDR3 contains 16 residues. Germline CDR1 and CDR2: MNHEY and SVGAGI. CDR3 in DNA: TGTGCCAGCAGCCCCCTGGAGAGCGCTCCCTACAAGGAGCAGTTCTTC. This codes for CASSPLESAPYKEQFF.

This clonotype occurred many times. The chain employs TRBV10-3 and TRBJ2-7; no clear D gene. With 0 bases removed from V and 4 bases from J, the gap between germline ends came to 7 bases. The CDR3 is 13 amino acids. The germline V gene encodes CDR1 ENHRY and CDR2 SYGVKD. DNA for the CDR3: TGTGCCATCAGTGAGTCTGCGAAGTACGAGCAGTACTTC. Translated, it gives CAISESAKYEQYF.

Of note for this clonotype: A read error may explain this, as a much larger clone is one base away. The V call is TRBV12-3 or TRBV12-4, the J call TRBJ1-1; no clear D. The CDR3 is 12 residues long. V lost 0 bases and J lost 6, with 5 bases in between. CDR3 coding DNA: TGTGCCAGCAGTTTAGCACTTTCTGAAGCTTTCTTT. It specifies CASSLALSEAFF.

This clonotype was counted a few times. The chain is built from TRBV7-6 and TRBJ2-3; no clear D gene. From germline, CDR1 is SGHVS and CDR2 FNYEAQ. CDR3 length: 14 amino acids. V lost 2 bases, J lost 4 bases, and 10 bases lay in between. CDR3: CASSLTPPSDTQYF. The CDR3 DNA is TGTGCCAGCAGCTTAACCCCCCCGTCAGATACGCAGTATTTT. Full variable domain (remainder filled in from reference TRBV7-6 and TRBJ2-3): GAGVSQSPRYKVTKRGQDVALRCDPISGHVSLYWYRQALGQGPEFLTYFNYEAQQDKSGLPNDRFSAERPEGSISTLTIQRTEQRDSAMYRCASSLTPPSDTQYFGPGTRLTVL.

At least ten counts were recorded for this clonotype. The chain has TRBV30 and TRBJ2-5; D uncertain. This CDR3 has 12 amino acids. Germline V gives CDR1 GTSNPN, CDR2 SVGIG (reference sequence). Trimming removed 2 bases from V and 2 bases from J, with 6 bases in between. The CDR3 spells CAWSTQQETQYF. The CDR3 coding sequence is TGTGCCTGGAGTACCCAGCAAGAGACCCAGTACTTC.

This clonotype was picked up many times. V usage is TRBV19 and J usage is TRBJ1-1, with unresolved D. CDR3 size: 13 residues. The V gene lost 0 bases and the J gene lost 3 bases, with 5 bases spanning the gap. Germline-derived CDR1 and CDR2 are LNHDA and SQIVND (reference sequence). CDR3 sequence: CASSIDGDTEAFF. CDR3 DNA sequence: TGTGCCAGTAGTATAGATGGGGACACTGAAGCTTTCTTT.

The sample holds a few counts of this clonotype. This sequence joins TRBV7-9 and TRBJ2-3; weak D call: TRBD2 (5 bases). The CDR3 consists of 13 residues. The germline V gene has CDR1 SEHNR and CDR2 FQNEAQ (reference sequence). Trimming took 0 bases from V and 7 from J, leaving 8 bases between them. The DNA for the CDR3 is TGTGCCAGCAGCTTAGCGGGGAGTAATACGCAGTATTTT. Amino acids: CASSLAGSNTQYF. Looking up the rest from reference TRBV7-9 and TRBJ2-3 gives the full variable domain: DTGVSQNPRHKITKRGQNVTFRCDPISEHNRLYWYRQTLGQGPEFLTYFQNEAQLEKSRLLSDRFSAERPKGSFSTLEIQRTEQGDSAMYLCASSLAGSNTQYFGPGTRLTVL.

Only a few counts were recorded for this clonotype. This chain uses TRBV6-1 with TRBJ2-3, with 12 bases fitting TRBD1. The ends lost 6 bases at V and 5 bases at J; junction bases unmatched: 6. Germline assignment: CDR1 MNHNS and CDR2 SASEGT. This CDR3 comprises 15 residues. CDR3 coding DNA: TGTGCCAGCAGCATGGGACAGGGGGCAGGAGATACGCAGTATTTT. Residues: CASSMGQGAGDTQYF.

This clonotype was seen many times. The rearrangement joins TRBV4-2 to TRBJ2-5; 8 nucleotides line up with TRBD2. The V and J ends lost 4 bases and 4 bases, in that order; junction bases with no gene match: 14. In germline, CDR1 is LGHNA, CDR2 YNFKEQ. The CDR3 is made up of 17 amino acids. This chain's CDR3 is CASSPQIIAGISETQYF. Here the CDR3 DNA reads TGTGCCAGCAGCCCCCAGATAATAGCGGGAATATCAGAGACCCAGTACTTC.